Here is one TCR beta chain with its context. The antigen is undetermined. Oncomine TCR Beta short-read sequencing was applied to DNA from cultured CD4+ T cells. TCRdb independently ran MiXCR on the PCR reads; one entry per CDR3 protein. This sample yields about 20,000 distinct CDR3 sequences, of which about 68% are seen a single time; about 3.7% belongs to the top ten. Treatment denoted: roughly 11-day PBMC culture with coronavirus spike peptide pools or control peptides (ViraFEST assay). Expansion of antigen-specific T cells with peptide pools by ViraFEST preceded sequencing of TCRs. This entry belongs to a study of vaccination and CD4 T cells after COVID-19. Across the whole study: Comprising six males and four females, the convalescent participants counted two Hispanic individuals among them. Overlapping SARS-CoV-2, HCoV-NL63, HCoV-OC43 and HCoV-229E spike peptides stimulated the cells.

This clonotype was obtained from a human donor who had recovered from COVID-19. The sequencing sample was made of CD4+ T cells from blood, cultured in vitro.

CDR3 sequence (DNA): TGTGCCAGTAGTATAGTCGGGGGGAACGAGCAGTACTTC. Encoded protein: CASSIVGGNEQYF. The V gene is TRBV19, the J gene TRBJ2-7, with TRBD2 matching 7 bases. The CDR3 contains 13 residues. Germline assignment: CDR1 LNHDA and CDR2 SQIVND (reference sequence). V shed 1 base, J shed 5 bases, and the junction held 2 bases outside the gene matches. The full variable domain, rest sourced from reference TRBV19 and TRBJ2-7, is DGGITQSPKYLFRKEGQNVTLSCEQNLNHDAMYWYRQDPGQGLRLIYYSQIVNDFQKGDIAEGYSVSREKKESFPLTVTSAQKNPTAFYLCASSIVGGNEQYFGPGTRLTVT.